The clone carrying this T cell receptor (beta chain) was recorded only once. The target antigen is unknown. This CDR3 region has 16 residues. Germline lookup yields CDR1 SGDLS and CDR2 YYNGEE. V dropped 4 bases and J dropped 7 bases, with 21 bases sitting between them. The PCR employed 60 Vbeta primers together with 13 Jbeta primers. Sequencing used immunoSEQ multiplex PCR; TCRdb keeps in-frame clones, though not all of them. The data show around 180,000 clones, roughly 83% seen once. This record comes from a study of cytomegalovirus exposure and HLA in healthy donors. Study-wide context: Some 85 million unique TCRs from HLA-typed donors were held in an early data release. Points from the study as a whole: According to a later analysis, most TCR beta chains associated with CMV appeared HLA-restricted.

The receptor comes from a boy younger than 18 in good health and CMV-seronegative. Sequencing was carried out using PBMCs. The rearrangement joins TRBV9 to TRBJ2-1; D is perhaps TRBD2 (7 bases). In DNA, the CDR3 is TGTGCCAGCAGCCCTAGGGGGGGGATAACGTGGAATGAGCAGTTCTTC. Its protein is CASSPRGGITWNEQFF. The complete variable domain, with remaining parts taken from reference TRBV9 and TRBJ2-1, reads DSGVTQTPKHLITATGQRVTLRCSPRSGDLSVYWYQQSLDQGLQFLIQYYNGEERAKGNILERFSAQQFPDLHSELNLSSLELGDSALYFCASSPRGGITWNEQFFGPGTRLTVL.